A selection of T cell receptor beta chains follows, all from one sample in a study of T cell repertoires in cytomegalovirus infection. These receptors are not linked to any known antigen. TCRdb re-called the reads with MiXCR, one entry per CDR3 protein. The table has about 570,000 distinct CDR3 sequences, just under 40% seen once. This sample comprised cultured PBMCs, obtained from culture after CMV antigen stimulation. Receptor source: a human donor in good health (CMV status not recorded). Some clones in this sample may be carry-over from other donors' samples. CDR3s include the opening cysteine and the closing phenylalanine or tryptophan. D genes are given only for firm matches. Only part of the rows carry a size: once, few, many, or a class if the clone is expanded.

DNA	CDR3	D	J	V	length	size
TGCAGTGCTAGAGACCCTAGCGGGACTGGTGAGCAGTACTTC	CSARDPSGTGEQYF	TRBD2	TRBJ2-7	TRBV20-1	14	few
TGTGCCAGCAGTGAAAGGACCCTCGCGGGGCCCCAGCATTTT	CASSERTLAGPQHF	.	TRBJ1-5	TRBV6-1	14	.
TGTGCCAGTAGTATAGCTCCGTACCAAGAGACCCAGTACTTC	CASSIAPYQETQYF	.	TRBJ2-5	TRBV19	14	few
TGTGCCAGCAGCGACAGGGGGCAGGATAATGAAAAACTGTTTTTT	CASSDRGQDNEKLFF	TRBD1	TRBJ1-4	TRBV7-2	15	.
TGTGCCAGCTCGGGGCTCGGCGGGAAGGTGAGCTACAATGAGCAGTTCTTC	CASSGLGGKVSYNEQFF	.	TRBJ2-1	TRBV18	17	.
TGTGACAGCACCCCGAACCAGGGACTGCGAGCTTTCTTT	CDSTPNQGLRAFF	.	TRBJ1-1	TRBV6-6	13	.
TGTGCCAGCAGTGAGGGAGGTTTTTCAGATACGCAGTATTTT	CASSEGGFSDTQYF	.	TRBJ2-3	TRBV25-1	14	.
TGTGCCAGCAGCAAGTTTGGCAGAGATAATTCACCCCTCCACTTT	CASSKFGRDNSPLHF	.	TRBJ1-6	TRBV7-9	15	.
TGTGCCAGCAGCCGGGGAGGTAATTCACCCCTCCACTTT	CASSRGGNSPLHF	.	TRBJ1-6	TRBV7-9	13	few
TGTGCCAGCAGTCCCGAGGGACTAGCGACCCGTCTAGCCTACGAGCAGTACTTC	CASSPEGLATRLAYEQYF	TRBD2	TRBJ2-7	TRBV27	18	many
TGTGCCACCAGCAGAGATCTGGGGTCAGAGACCCAGTACTTC	CATSRDLGSETQYF	.	TRBJ2-5	TRBV15	14	.
TGTGCCAGTAGCCGCGGGATACGGACATACGAGCAGTACTTC	CASSRGIRTYEQYF	.	TRBJ2-7	TRBV19	14	few
TGTGCCAGCAGCGCCCAACAGGGGGTTGAAGCTTTCTTT	CASSAQQGVEAFF	TRBD1	TRBJ1-1	TRBV7-9	13	many
TGTGCCAGCAGCTTAGACAGGGCGGAAAAACTGTTTTTT	CASSLDRAEKLFF	.	TRBJ1-4	TRBV7-2	13	.
TGTGCCAGCAGCTTAGACTTCACTGAAGCTTTCTTT	CASSLDFTEAFF	.	TRBJ1-1	TRBV7-2	12	many
TGTGCCAGCAGTTTTGGGGACCGGGGAATTAACACTGAAGCTTTCTTT	CASSFGDRGINTEAFF	.	TRBJ1-1	TRBV12-3/TRBV12-4	16	.
TGTGCCAGCAGCTTAGGTCGGGGACGGGGGAACTATGGCTACACCTTC	CASSLGRGRGNYGYTF	.	TRBJ1-2	TRBV11-2	16	.
TGCAGTGCTAGTGCCCGACTAGCGATATCCTACGAGCAGTACTTC	CSASARLAISYEQYF	TRBD2	TRBJ2-7	TRBV20-1	15	.
TGTGCCAGCAGACCGGGAGGGACTAGCGGGAATAGTGAGCAGTTCTTC	CASRPGGTSGNSEQFF	TRBD2	TRBJ2-1	TRBV7-2	16	few
TGTGCCAGCAGCTCCCTGGGACTAGCAGGCGAGCAGTTCTTC	CASSSLGLAGEQFF	TRBD2	TRBJ2-1	TRBV7-4	14	.
TGTGCCAGCAGCCCCATCTCCCCCACAGATACGCAGTATTTT	CASSPISPTDTQYF	.	TRBJ2-3	TRBV7-2	14	few
TGTGCCAGCTCACCACGGGGCTCAGAGACCCAGTACTTC	CASSPRGSETQYF	.	TRBJ2-5	TRBV18	13	once
TGCGCCAGCAGCCAAGTAAGCCCCTCCTACGAGCAGTACTTC	CASSQVSPSYEQYF	.	TRBJ2-7	TRBV4-1	14	.
TGTGCCAGCAGTTCCCACTACAGGGTAGCTGGAAACACCATATATTTT	CASSSHYRVAGNTIYF	.	TRBJ1-3	TRBV12-3/TRBV12-4	16	few
TGTGCCAGCAGCCCCCGGCCAGGGTACTATGGCTACACCTTC	CASSPRPGYYGYTF	.	TRBJ1-2	TRBV7-2	14	.
TGTGCCAGCAGATATCACGAACGCAATCAGCCCCAGCATTTT	CASRYHERNQPQHF	.	TRBJ1-5	TRBV27	14	few
TGTGCCAGCAGCTTAGGCTCTCCCATAGAAGCTTTCTTT	CASSLGSPIEAFF	.	TRBJ1-1	TRBV7-2	13	few
TGTGCCAGCAGCCCCCCGCGGTCGGGAAAGGGCCAAACTAATGAAAAACTGTTTTTT	CASSPPRSGKGQTNEKLFF	.	TRBJ1-4	TRBV7-9	19	.
TGTGCCAGCAGCCATATTTTTACCTCAGGGATCCACGGGGAGCTGTTTTTT	CASSHIFTSGIHGELFF	.	TRBJ2-2	TRBV7-6	17	.
TGTGCCAGTACTTCTATGGCAGGCAATGCAATGGGAGCTTTCTTT	CASTSMAGNAMGAFF	.	TRBJ1-1	TRBV19	15	.